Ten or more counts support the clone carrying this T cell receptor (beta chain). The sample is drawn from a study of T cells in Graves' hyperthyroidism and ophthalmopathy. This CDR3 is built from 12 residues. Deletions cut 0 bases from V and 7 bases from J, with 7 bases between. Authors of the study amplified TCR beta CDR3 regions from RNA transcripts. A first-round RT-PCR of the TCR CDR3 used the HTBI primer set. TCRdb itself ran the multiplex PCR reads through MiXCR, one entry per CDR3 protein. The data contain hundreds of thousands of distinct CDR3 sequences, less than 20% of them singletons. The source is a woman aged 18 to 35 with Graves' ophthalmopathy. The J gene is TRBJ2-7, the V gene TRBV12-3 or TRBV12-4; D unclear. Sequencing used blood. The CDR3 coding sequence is TGTGCCAGCAGTTTAGCAGGGTGGGAGCAGTACTTC. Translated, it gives CASSLAGWEQYF.